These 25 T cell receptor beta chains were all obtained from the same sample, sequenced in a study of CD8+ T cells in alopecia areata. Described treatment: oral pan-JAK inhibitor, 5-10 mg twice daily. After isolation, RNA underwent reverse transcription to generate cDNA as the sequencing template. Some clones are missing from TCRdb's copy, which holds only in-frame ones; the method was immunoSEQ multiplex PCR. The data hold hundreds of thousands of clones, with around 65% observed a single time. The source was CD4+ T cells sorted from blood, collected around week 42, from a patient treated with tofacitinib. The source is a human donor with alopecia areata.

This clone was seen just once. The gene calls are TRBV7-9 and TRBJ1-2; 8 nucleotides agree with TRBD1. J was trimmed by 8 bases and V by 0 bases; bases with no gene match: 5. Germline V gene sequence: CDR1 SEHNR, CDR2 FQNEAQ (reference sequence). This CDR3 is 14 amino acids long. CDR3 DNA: TGTGCCAGCAGCTTAGCCCAGGGGGCGGGCGGCTACACCTTC. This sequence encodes CASSLAQGAGGYTF.

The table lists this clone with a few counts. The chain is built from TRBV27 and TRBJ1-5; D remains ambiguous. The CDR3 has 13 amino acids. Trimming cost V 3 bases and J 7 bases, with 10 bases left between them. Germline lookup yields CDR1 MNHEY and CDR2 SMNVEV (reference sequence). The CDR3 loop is CASSFGRGQPQHF. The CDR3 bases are TGTGCCAGCAGTTTCGGGCGCGGGCAGCCCCAGCATTTT.

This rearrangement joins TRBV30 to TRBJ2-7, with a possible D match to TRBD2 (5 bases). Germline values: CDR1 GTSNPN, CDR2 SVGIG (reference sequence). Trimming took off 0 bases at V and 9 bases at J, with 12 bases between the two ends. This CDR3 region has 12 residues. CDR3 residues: CAWSVHGKGQYF. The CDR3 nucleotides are TGTGCCTGGAGTGTACACGGGAAAGGGCAGTACTTC.

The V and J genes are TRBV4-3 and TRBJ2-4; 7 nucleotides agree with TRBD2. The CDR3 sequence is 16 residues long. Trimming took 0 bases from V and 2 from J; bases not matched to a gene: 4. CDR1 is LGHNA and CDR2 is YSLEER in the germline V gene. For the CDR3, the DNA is TGCGCCAGCAGCCAAGAATGGGGGGGAACCAAAAACATTCAGTACTTC. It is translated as CASSQEWGGTKNIQYF.

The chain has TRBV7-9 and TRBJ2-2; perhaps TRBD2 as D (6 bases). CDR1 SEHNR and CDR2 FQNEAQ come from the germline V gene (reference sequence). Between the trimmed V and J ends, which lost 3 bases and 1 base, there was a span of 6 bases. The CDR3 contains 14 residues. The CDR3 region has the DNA TGTGCCAGCAGCTTCGGGGGGAACACCGGGGAGCTGTTTTTT. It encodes CASSFGGNTGELFF.

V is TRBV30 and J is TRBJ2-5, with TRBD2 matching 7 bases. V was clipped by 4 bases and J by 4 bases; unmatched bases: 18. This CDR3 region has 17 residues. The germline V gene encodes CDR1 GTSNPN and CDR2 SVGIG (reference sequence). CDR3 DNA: TGTGCCTGGATTTCAAAGAAGGGAGGGCCGGCACGAGAGACCCAGTACTTC. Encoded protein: CAWISKKGGPARETQYF. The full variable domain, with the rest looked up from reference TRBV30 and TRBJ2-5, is SQTIHQWPATLVQPVGSPLSLECTVEGTSNPNLYWYRQAAGRGLQLLFYSVGIGQISSEVPQNLSASRPQDRQFILSSKKLLLSDSGFYLCAWISKKGGPARETQYFGPGTRLLVL.

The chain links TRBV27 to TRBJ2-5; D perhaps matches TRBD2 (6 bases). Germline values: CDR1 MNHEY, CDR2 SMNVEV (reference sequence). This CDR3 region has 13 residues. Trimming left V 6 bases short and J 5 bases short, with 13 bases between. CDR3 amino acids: CASSGSRGETQYF. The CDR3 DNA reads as TGTGCCAGCAGCGGGAGCCGGGGGGAGACCCAGTACTTC.

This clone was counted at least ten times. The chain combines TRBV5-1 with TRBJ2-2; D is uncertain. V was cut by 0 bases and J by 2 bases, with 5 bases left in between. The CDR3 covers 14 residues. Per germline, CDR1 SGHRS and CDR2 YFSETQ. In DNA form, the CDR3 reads TGCGCCAGCAGCTTGGATCTAAACACCGGGGAGCTGTTTTTT. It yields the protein CASSLDLNTGELFF.

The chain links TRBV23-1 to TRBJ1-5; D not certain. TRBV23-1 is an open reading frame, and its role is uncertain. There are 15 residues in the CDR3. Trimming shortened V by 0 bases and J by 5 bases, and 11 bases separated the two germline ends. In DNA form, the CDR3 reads TGCGCCAGCAGTCAATCATACCTTTTCGATCAGCCCCAGCATTTT. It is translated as CASSQSYLFDQPQHF.

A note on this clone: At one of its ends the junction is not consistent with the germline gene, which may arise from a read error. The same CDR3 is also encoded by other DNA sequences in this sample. CDR3 bases: TGTGCCAGCAGCGAAGCCTCCGCCGGGACTAAAGAGACCCAGTACTTC. Translating it yields CASSEASAGTKETQYF. The V gene is TRBV2, the J gene TRBJ2-5, with 7 bases matching TRBD2. Germline values: CDR1 SNHLY, CDR2 FYNNEI. The CDR3 sequence is 16 residues long.

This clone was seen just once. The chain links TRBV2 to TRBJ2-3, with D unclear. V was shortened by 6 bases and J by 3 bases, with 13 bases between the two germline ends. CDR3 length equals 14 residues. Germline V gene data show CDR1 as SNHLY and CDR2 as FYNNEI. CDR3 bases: TGTGCCAGCAGCGGGCCGACCAATACAGATACGCAGTATTTT. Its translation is CASSGPTNTDTQYF.

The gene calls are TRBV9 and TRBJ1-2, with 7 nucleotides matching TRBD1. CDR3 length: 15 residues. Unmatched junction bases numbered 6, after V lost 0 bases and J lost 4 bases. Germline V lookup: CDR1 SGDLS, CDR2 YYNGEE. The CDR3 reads CASSVGGGAGYGYTF. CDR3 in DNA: TGTGCCAGCAGCGTAGGAGGGGGCGCAGGCTATGGCTACACCTTC.

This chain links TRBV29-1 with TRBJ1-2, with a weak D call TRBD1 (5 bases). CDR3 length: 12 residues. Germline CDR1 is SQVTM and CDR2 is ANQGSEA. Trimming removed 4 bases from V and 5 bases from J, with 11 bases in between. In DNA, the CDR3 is TGCAGCGTTGGGGACGGCGGATATGGCTACACCTTC. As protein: CSVGDGGYGYTF.

The CDR3 DNA reads TGCAGCGCCCAGGACAGGGACTATGGCTACACCTTC. This gives the protein CSAQDRDYGYTF. The chain uses TRBV29-1 and TRBJ1-2; 8 nucleotides agree with TRBD1. Unmatched junction bases numbered 4, after V lost 7 bases and J lost 3 bases. CDR1 is SQVTM, CDR2 ANQGSEA, per germline. This CDR3 has 12 residues.

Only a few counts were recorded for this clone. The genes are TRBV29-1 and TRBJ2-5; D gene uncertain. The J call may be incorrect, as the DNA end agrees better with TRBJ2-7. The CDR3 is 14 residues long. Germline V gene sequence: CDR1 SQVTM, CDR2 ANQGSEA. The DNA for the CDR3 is TGCAGCGTTGAAGGCTACGGTGGTTCCTACGAGCAGTACTTC. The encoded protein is CSVEGYGGSYEQYF.

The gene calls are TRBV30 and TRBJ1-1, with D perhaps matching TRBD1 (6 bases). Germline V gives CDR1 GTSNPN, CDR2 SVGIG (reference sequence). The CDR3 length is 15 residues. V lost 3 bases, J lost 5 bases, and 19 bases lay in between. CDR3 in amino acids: CAWSRPRGWETEAFF. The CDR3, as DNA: TGTGCCTGGAGCCGACCCAGGGGCTGGGAGACTGAAGCTTTCTTT.

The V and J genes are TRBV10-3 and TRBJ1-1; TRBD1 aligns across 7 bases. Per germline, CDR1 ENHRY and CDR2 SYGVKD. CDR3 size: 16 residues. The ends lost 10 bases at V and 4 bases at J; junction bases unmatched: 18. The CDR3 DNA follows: TGTGCCACCAGACAGTCTTCAGGGGGAGGGGGCACTGAAGCTTTCTTT. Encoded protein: CATRQSSGGGGTEAFF.

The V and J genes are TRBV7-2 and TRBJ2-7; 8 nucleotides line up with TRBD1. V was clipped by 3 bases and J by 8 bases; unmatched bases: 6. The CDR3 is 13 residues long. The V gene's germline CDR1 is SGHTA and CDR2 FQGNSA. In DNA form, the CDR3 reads TGTGCCAGCAGCTTCCCGGACAGGGCCAAGCAGTACTTC. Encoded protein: CASSFPDRAKQYF. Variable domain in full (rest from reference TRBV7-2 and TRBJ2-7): GAGVSQSPSNKVTEKGKDVELRCDPISGHTALYWYRQSLGQGLEFLIYFQGNSAPDKSGLPSDRFSAERTGGSVSTLTIQRTQQEDSAVYLCASSFPDRAKQYFGPGTRLTVT.

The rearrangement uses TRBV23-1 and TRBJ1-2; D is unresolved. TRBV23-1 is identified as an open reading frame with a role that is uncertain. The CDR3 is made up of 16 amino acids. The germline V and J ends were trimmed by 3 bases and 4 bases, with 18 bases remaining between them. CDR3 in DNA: TGCGCCAGCAGTCACCCCAAACCCGGGTCGTGCTATGGCTACACCTTC. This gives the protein CASSHPKPGSCYGYTF.

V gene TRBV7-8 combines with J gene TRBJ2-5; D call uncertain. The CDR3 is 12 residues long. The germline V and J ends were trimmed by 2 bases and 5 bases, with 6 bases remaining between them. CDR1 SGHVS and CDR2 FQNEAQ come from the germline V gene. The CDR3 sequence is CASSLLDETQYF. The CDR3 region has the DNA TGTGCCAGCAGCTTACTTGATGAGACCCAGTACTTC. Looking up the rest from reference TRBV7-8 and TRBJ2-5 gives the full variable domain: GAGVSQSPRYKVAKRGQDVALRCDPISGHVSLFWYQQALGQGPEFLTYFQNEAQLDKSGLPSDRFFAERPEGSVSTLKIQRTQQEDSAVYLCASSLLDETQYFGPGTRLLVL.

CDR3 nucleotides: TGTGCCAGCAGCTTACACCAGGGTTGGGGCTACACCTTC. Protein sequence: CASSLHQGWGYTF. This chain joins TRBV11-2 and TRBJ1-2, with D perhaps TRBD1 (5 bases). CDR3 length: 13 amino acids. Germline CDR1 and CDR2: SGHAT and FQNNGV. Trimming took 2 bases from V and 8 from J, leaving 12 bases between them.

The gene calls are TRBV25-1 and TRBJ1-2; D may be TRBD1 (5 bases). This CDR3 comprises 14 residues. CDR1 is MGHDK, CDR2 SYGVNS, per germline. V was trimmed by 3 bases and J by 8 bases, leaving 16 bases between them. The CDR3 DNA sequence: TGTGCCAGCAGTGAGGGTTCTCCCAGGGTAGGCTACACCTTC. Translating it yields CASSEGSPRVGYTF.

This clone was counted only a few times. CDR3 nucleotides: TGCAGCGTCCCAGGTCGGGCCCCTAATGAAAAACTGTTTTTT. Protein sequence: CSVPGRAPNEKLFF. The chain combines TRBV29-1 with TRBJ1-4, with D unclear. Germline V CDR1 and CDR2: SQVTM, ANQGSEA. Trimming pared 6 bases from V and 3 bases from J, leaving 14 bases between. This CDR3 has 14 residues.

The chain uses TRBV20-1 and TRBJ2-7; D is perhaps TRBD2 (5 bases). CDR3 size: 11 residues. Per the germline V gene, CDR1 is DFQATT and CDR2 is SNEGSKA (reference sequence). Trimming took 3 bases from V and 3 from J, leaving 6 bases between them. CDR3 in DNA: TGCAGTGCTAGTGAGGGCTACGAGCAGTACTTC. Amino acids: CSASEGYEQYF.

The CDR3 bases are TGTGCCAGCAGCTTAGACCCCGGACAGAGAAACTATGGCTACACCTTC. Encoded protein: CASSLDPGQRNYGYTF. V gene TRBV7-8 combines with J gene TRBJ1-2; possibly TRBD1 for D (6 bases). This CDR3 is built from 16 residues. The V and J ends lost 1 base and 2 bases respectively, with 14 bases between them. CDR1 and CDR2 from the germline V gene are SGHVS and FQNEAQ.